Listed below are T cell receptor beta chains from one sample, sequenced in a study of long-term antiretroviral therapy in people with HIV. Clones were sequenced by immunoSEQ multiplex PCR, and TCRdb holds only the in-frame ones, with some missing. The data show around 40,000 clones, roughly 86% seen once. Sample: unsorted PBMCs, taken 0.1 years before starting antiretroviral therapy. These TCRs come from a woman aged 50 to 65 with HIV. The CDR3 runs from the conserved cysteine through the conserved F or W. A D gene is named only where the DNA matches it firmly. Clone size appears in some rows only: once, few, many, or a class for an expanded clone.

CDR3 length	clone size	V gene	J gene	D gene	CDR3 protein	CDR3 DNA
16	-	TRBV6-6	TRBJ1-4	-	CASSSSGPATNEKLFF	TGTGCCAGCAGTTCCTCCGGCCCAGCAACTAATGAAAAACTGTTTTTT
16	-	TRBV7-8	TRBJ2-7	TRBD1	CASSSYRDSPSYEQYF	TGTGCCAGCAGCTCCTACCGGGACAGCCCTTCCTACGAGCAGTACTTC
15	-	TRBV18	TRBJ1-3	-	CASSPPGRGGNTIYF	TGTGCCAGCTCACCACCGGGCCGAGGGGGAAACACCATATATTTT
13	-	TRBV30	TRBJ2-7	-	CAWKGRGLYEQYF	TGTGCCTGGAAGGGGCGCGGTCTCTACGAGCAGTACTTC
16	-	TRBV9	TRBJ2-3	-	CASSDSGQTSTDTQYF	TGTGCCAGCAGCGACTCTGGACAGACTAGCACAGATACGCAGTATTTT
17	-	TRBV27	TRBJ1-3	TRBD1	CASSLSGTGVTRNTIYF	TGTGCCAGCAGTTTATCTGGGACAGGGGTAACCAGAAACACCATATATTTT
15	-	TRBV5-6	TRBJ1-1	-	CASRKRGGGETEAFF	TGTGCCAGCAGAAAACGCGGGGGGGGAGAAACTGAAGCTTTCTTT
16	-	TRBV19	TRBJ1-4	-	CASKRKDFATNEKLFF	TGTGCCAGTAAACGTAAGGACTTTGCAACTAATGAAAAACTGTTTTTT
12	-	TRBV15	TRBJ2-5	-	CATSREGETQYF	TGTGCCACCAGCAGGGAGGGGGAGACCCAGTACTTC
12	-	TRBV5-6	TRBJ1-1	-	CASSLRGTEAFF	TGTGCCAGCAGCTTGAGGGGAACTGAAGCTTTCTTT
12	-	TRBV18	TRBJ1-5	-	CASSPPNQPQHF	TGTGCCAGCTCACCTCCCAATCAGCCCCAGCATTTT
14	-	TRBV5-4	TRBJ2-3	-	CASSRPDSTDTQYF	TGTGCCAGCAGCCGCCCCGACAGCACAGATACGCAGTATTTT
14	-	TRBV5-6	TRBJ1-5	TRBD1	CASSSGQANQPQHF	TGTGCCAGCAGCTCCGGACAGGCCAATCAGCCCCAGCATTTT
13	-	TRBV14	TRBJ2-5	TRBD1	CASSRTGVKTQYF	TGTGCCAGCAGCCGGACAGGGGTAAAGACCCAGTACTTC
13	-	TRBV5-1	TRBJ1-2	-	CASSRGENYGYTF	TGCGCCAGCAGCCGAGGGGAGAACTATGGCTACACCTTC
17	-	TRBV2	TRBJ2-1	TRBD2	CASSGRLAGSSYNEQFF	TGTGCCAGCAGTGGGAGACTAGCGGGGAGCTCCTACAATGAGCAGTTCTTC
13	-	TRBV6-1	TRBJ2-7	-	CASSEGSGVGQYF	TGTGCCAGCAGTGAAGGGTCAGGGGTTGGGCAGTACTTC
15	-	TRBV5-8	TRBJ2-1	-	CASLPVRGQFNEQFF	TGTGCCAGTCTTCCGGTGCGGGGACAATTCAATGAGCAGTTCTTC
12	-	TRBV6-5	TRBJ2-7	-	CASSLLPYEQYF	TGTGCCAGCAGTTTGCTTCCCTACGAGCAGTACTTC
13	-	TRBV29-1	TRBJ2-3	TRBD1	CSAGTGGTDTQYF	TGCAGCGCCGGGACAGGGGGCACAGATACGCAGTATTTT
15	-	TRBV7-9	TRBJ2-7	TRBD1	CASSSPWTGDYEQYF	TGTGCCAGCAGCTCCCCCTGGACAGGGGACTACGAGCAGTACTTC
13	few	TRBV27	TRBJ2-2	-	CASTSSYTGELFF	TGTGCCAGCACGAGTTCTTACACCGGGGAGCTGTTTTTT
13	-	TRBV30	TRBJ1-5	TRBD1	CAWGTGGNQPQHF	TGTGCCTGGGGGACAGGGGGCAATCAGCCCCAGCATTTT
14	-	TRBV19	TRBJ2-5	-	CASSPMGAQETQYF	TGTGCCAGTAGTCCCATGGGGGCACAAGAGACCCAGTACTTC
13	-	TRBV18	TRBJ2-7	-	CASSEVLVGEQYF	TGTGCCAGCTCCGAGGTACTAGTAGGGGAGCAGTACTTC
17	-	TRBV5-1	TRBJ1-1	TRBD1	CASSTRQGTGLNTEAFF	TGCGCCAGCAGCACAAGACAGGGGACGGGTTTGAACACTGAAGCTTTCTTT
11	-	TRBV13	TRBJ2-2	-	CAIPAGGELFF	TGTGCCATTCCGGCGGGCGGGGAGCTGTTTTTT
18	-	TRBV7-9	TRBJ2-1	TRBD2	CASSPKSTSGGSYNEQFF	TGTGCCAGCAGCCCTAAGAGTACTAGCGGGGGATCCTACAATGAGCAGTTCTTC
12	-	TRBV11-1	TRBJ1-2	-	CASSLTGDGYTF	TGTGCCAGCAGCTTAACCGGAGATGGCTACACCTTC
15	-	TRBV5-1	TRBJ2-5	TRBD1	CASSLDPDRGGTQYF	TGCGCCAGCAGCTTGGATCCCGACAGGGGAGGGACCCAGTACTTC
15	-	TRBV9	TRBJ1-3	TRBD1	CASSAGGFSGNTIYF	TGTGCCAGCAGCGCAGGGGGTTTTTCTGGAAACACCATATATTTT
16	-	TRBV5-6	TRBJ1-4	-	CASSFGSGSGGEKLFF	TGTGCCAGCAGCTTCGGGTCAGGGAGTGGCGGTGAAAAACTGTTTTTT
17	-	TRBV7-2	TRBJ1-5	-	CASSLGAGGLANQPQHF	TGTGCCAGCAGCTTAGGGGCGGGGGGTTTAGCTAATCAGCCCCAGCATTTT
17	-	TRBV7-2	TRBJ1-5	-	CASSLAVKEDSNQPQHF	TGTGCCAGCAGCTTAGCGGTGAAGGAGGATAGCAATCAGCCCCAGCATTTT
13	-	TRBV5-4	TRBJ2-7	TRBD2	CATRGGSTYEQYF	TGTGCCACCCGGGGGGGCAGCACCTACGAGCAGTACTTC
16	-	TRBV7-6	TRBJ2-1	-	CASSMGIQGTGDEQFF	TGTGCCAGCAGCATGGGGATACAGGGTACGGGGGATGAGCAGTTCTTC
19	few	TRBV12-5	TRBJ1-2	TRBD1	CASGLVRWGQGGRNYGYTF	TGTGCTAGTGGTTTGGTGCGATGGGGACAGGGGGGAAGGAACTATGGCTACACCTTC
18	-	TRBV15	TRBJ1-1	TRBD1	CATSRGGGQGPLNTEAFF	TGTGCCACCAGCAGAGGGGGAGGACAGGGGCCATTGAACACTGAAGCTTTCTTT
18	-	TRBV19	TRBJ1-5	-	CATPRDEGTMDRHQPQHF	TGTGCCACCCCCCGGGACGAGGGGACGATGGACCGGCATCAGCCCCAGCATTTT
12	-	TRBV30	TRBJ1-2	-	CAWSRGPGGHHF	TGTGCCTGGAGTAGAGGCCCCGGGGGCCATCACTTC
16	-	TRBV5-6	TRBJ1-2	-	CASSLATLQGGYGYTF	TGTGCCAGCAGCTTGGCCACCCTACAGGGAGGCTATGGCTACACCTTC
17	-	TRBV2	TRBJ2-1	TRBD2	CASSEAYGTSGPNEQFF	TGTGCCAGCAGTGAAGCGTACGGGACTAGCGGACCCAATGAGCAGTTCTTC
17	-	TRBV15	TRBJ1-2	TRBD1	CATSIYRPRGPGYGYTF	TGTGCCACCAGCATTTACCGCCCCAGGGGGCCGGGCTATGGCTACACCTTC
14	-	TRBV6-5	TRBJ2-2	-	CASRVWRGVGELFF	TGTGCCAGCAGAGTCTGGCGGGGCGTTGGGGAGCTGTTTTTT
14	few	TRBV18	TRBJ1-1	-	CASSPRVGTTEAFF	TGTGCCAGCTCACCACGCGTCGGGACCACTGAAGCTTTCTTT
16	-	TRBV30	TRBJ1-6	-	CAWSLGQRSYNSPLHF	TGTGCCTGGAGTCTAGGGCAGCGATCCTATAATTCACCCCTCCACTTT
15	-	TRBV6-1	TRBJ2-5	TRBD1	CASSEWGQAQETQYF	TGTGCCAGCAGTGAGTGGGGACAGGCCCAAGAGACCCAGTACTTC
16	-	TRBV7-9	TRBJ1-3	-	CASSRLNTGSGNTIYF	TGTGCCAGCAGCCGTTTGAACACAGGGTCTGGAAACACCATATATTTT
14	-	TRBV7-9	TRBJ2-3	-	CASSPPRNQDTQYF	TGTGCCAGCAGCCCGCCCCGCAACCAAGATACGCAGTATTTT
14	-	TRBV7-9	TRBJ2-2	TRBD1	CASSSAGGTGELFF	TGTGCCAGCAGCTCAGCAGGGGGCACCGGGGAGCTGTTTTTT
13	-	TRBV18	TRBJ1-2	-	CASSPSEGNGYTF	TGTGCCAGCTCACCGTCCGAGGGGAATGGCTACACCTTC
15	-	TRBV7-9	TRBJ1-2	TRBD1	CASSVAGGTNYGYTF	TGTGCCAGCAGCGTCGCAGGGGGAACTAACTATGGCTACACCTTC
15	-	TRBV7-3	TRBJ1-1	TRBD1	CASSRQGADYTEAFF	TGTGCCAGCAGCAGACAGGGGGCGGATTATACTGAAGCTTTCTTT
14	-	TRBV7-2	TRBJ2-7	-	CASSPTPGAYEQYF	TGTGCCAGCAGCCCCACCCCTGGGGCCTACGAGCAGTACTTC
13	-	TRBV2	TRBJ1-2	-	CASRARGKGGYTF	TGTGCCAGCAGGGCACGGGGGAAAGGTGGCTACACCTTC
12	-	TRBV7-9	TRBJ1-2	-	CASSFGAYGYTF	TGTGCCAGCAGCTTCGGGGCCTATGGCTACACCTTC
15	-	TRBV7-9	TRBJ2-3	-	CASSLLGRSTDTQYF	TGTGCCAGCAGCTTATTGGGTCGAAGCACAGATACGCAGTATTTT
13	-	TRBV11-3	TRBJ2-5	TRBD1	CASSSTGRETQYF	TGTGCCAGCAGCTCGACAGGGCGAGAGACCCAGTACTTC
13	-	TRBV30	TRBJ1-5	-	CAWSDTFNQPQHF	TGTGCCTGGAGTGACACTTTCAATCAGCCCCAGCATTTT
15	-	TRBV7-6	TRBJ2-7	TRBD1	CASSLTGTASYEQYF	TGTGCCAGCAGCCTGACTGGGACAGCGTCCTACGAGCAGTACTTC